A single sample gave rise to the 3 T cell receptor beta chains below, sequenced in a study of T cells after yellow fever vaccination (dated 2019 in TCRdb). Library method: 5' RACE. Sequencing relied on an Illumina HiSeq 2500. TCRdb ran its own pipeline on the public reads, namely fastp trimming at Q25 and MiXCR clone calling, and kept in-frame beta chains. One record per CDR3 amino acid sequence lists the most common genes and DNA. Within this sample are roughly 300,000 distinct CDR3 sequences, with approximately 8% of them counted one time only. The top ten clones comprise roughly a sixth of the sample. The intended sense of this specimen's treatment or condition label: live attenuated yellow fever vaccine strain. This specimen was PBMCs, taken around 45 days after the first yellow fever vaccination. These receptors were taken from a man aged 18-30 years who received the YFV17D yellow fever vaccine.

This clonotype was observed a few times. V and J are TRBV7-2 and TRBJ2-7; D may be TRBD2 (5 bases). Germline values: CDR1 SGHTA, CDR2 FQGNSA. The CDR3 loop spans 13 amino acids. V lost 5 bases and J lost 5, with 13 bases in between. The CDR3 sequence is CASSLTTRDEQYF. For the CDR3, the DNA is TGTGCCAGCAGCCTAACGACGCGGGACGAGCAGTACTTC.

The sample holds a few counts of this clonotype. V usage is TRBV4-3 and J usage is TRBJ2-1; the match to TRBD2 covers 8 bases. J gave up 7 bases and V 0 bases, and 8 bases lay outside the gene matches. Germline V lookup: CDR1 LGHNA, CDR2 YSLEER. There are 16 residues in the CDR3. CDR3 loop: CASSQDRAGGQNEQFF. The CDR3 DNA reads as TGCGCCAGCAGCCAAGATCGGGCGGGGGGCCAGAATGAGCAGTTCTTC.

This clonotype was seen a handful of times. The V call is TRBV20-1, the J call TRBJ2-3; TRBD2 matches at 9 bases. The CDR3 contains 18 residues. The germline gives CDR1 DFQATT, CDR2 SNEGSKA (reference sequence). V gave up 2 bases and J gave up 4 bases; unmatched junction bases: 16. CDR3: CSARTRLGAGGYSDTQYF. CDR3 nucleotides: TGCAGTGCTAGAACCCGACTTGGGGCGGGGGGGTATTCAGATACGCAGTATTTT.